Listed here are 16 T cell receptor beta chains from one sample, sequenced in a study of blood T cell repertoires in COVID-19. Libraries were prepared by immunoSEQ multiplex PCR; TCRdb keeps only in-frame clonotypes and omits some of them. Here the sample spans 65,000 to 80,000 clones, around 87% being singletons. The specimen was peripheral blood. Every receptor here comes from a man in his forties or fifties with active COVID-19.

This clone was recorded at least ten times. This sequence joins TRBV3-1 (or the pseudogene TRBV3-2) and TRBJ2-7, with TRBD2 matching 9 bases. The V segment lost 3 bases and the J segment 6 bases; nucleotides outside the gene matches: 15. Germline lookup yields CDR1 LGHDT and CDR2 YNNKEL (reference sequence). This CDR3 is built from 17 residues. DNA of the CDR3: TGTGCCAGCAGCCACGGGAGACCGGGACTAGCCCGAACCGAGCAGTACTTC. As protein: CASSHGRPGLARTEQYF.

The chain links TRBV5-4 to TRBJ2-7; 8 nucleotides match TRBD2. The CDR3 sequence is 15 residues long. J lost 3 bases, V lost 2 bases, and 7 bases had no gene match. CDR1 is SGHNT, CDR2 YYREEE, per germline (reference sequence). The CDR3 here is CASSLTSGDYYEQYF. In DNA, the CDR3 is TGTGCCAGCAGCTTAACTAGCGGAGATTACTACGAGCAGTACTTC. Based on the CDR3 plus reference TRBV5-4 and TRBJ2-7, the full variable domain is ETGVTQSPTHLIKTRGQQVTLRCSSQSGHNTVSWYQQALGQGPQFIFQYYREEENGRGNFPPRFSGLQFPNYSSELNVNALELDDSALYLCASSLTSGDYYEQYFGPGTRLTVT.

The chain couples TRBV7-2 to TRBJ2-2, with 12 nucleotides matching TRBD2. The CDR3 runs to 16 residues. CDR1 SGHTA and CDR2 FQGNSA come from the germline V gene. Trimming cost V 6 bases and J 2 bases; bases outside gene matches: 4. CDR3 residues: CASRPGLAGNTGELFF. CDR3 bases: TGTGCCAGCAGGCCGGGACTAGCGGGTAACACCGGGGAGCTGTTTTTT.

The J gene is TRBJ2-7, the V gene TRBV10-3; 10 bases map to TRBD1. V lost 5 bases, J lost 1 base, and 5 bases stayed unmatched. The CDR3 sequence is 15 residues long. Germline loops: CDR1 ENHRY, CDR2 SYGVKD. CDR3 DNA: TGTGCCATCAGTCCAGGACAGGGGGTGTCCTACGAGCAGTACTTC. Protein product: CAISPGQGVSYEQYF.

This chain links TRBV13 with TRBJ2-7; 9 bases agree with TRBD2. CDR3 length equals 15 residues. V shed 2 bases, J shed 9 bases, and the junction held 11 bases outside the gene matches. Germline V gene sequence: CDR1 PRHDT, CDR2 FYEKMQ (reference sequence). The CDR3 is CASSLTGTSKEPQYF. Written as DNA, the CDR3 is TGTGCCAGCAGCTTAACGGGGACTAGCAAGGAACCGCAGTACTTC.

The chain recombines TRBV6-5 with TRBJ2-1; 8 bases match TRBD1. Trimming removed 6 bases from V and 7 bases from J; junction bases left unmatched: 5. This CDR3 region has 13 residues. Per the germline V gene, CDR1 is MNHEY and CDR2 is SVGAGI. CDR3 nucleotide sequence: TGTGCCAGCAGGGGACAGGCGGAGAATGAGCAGTTCTTC. Translating it yields CASRGQAENEQFF.

CDR3 sequence (DNA): TGTGCCAGCAGTTACGGGAGCGGGAGTGAGCAGTACTTC. Amino acid sequence: CASSYGSGSEQYF. V is TRBV6-2 or TRBV6-3 and J is TRBJ2-7; 8 bases match TRBD2. The length of the CDR3 is 13 residues. Germline values: CDR1 MNHEY, CDR2 SVGEGT. V trimming: 2 bases; J trimming: 7 bases; junction bases outside the gene matches: 4.

This clone came up once. The chain has TRBV30 and TRBJ2-7; perhaps TRBD1 as D (6 bases). V shed 2 bases and J shed 3 bases, with 8 bases lying between them. Germline CDR1 reads GTSNPN; CDR2 reads SVGIG (reference sequence). The CDR3 extends over 12 amino acids. CDR3 region: CAWSIGGYEQYF. For the CDR3, the DNA is TGTGCCTGGAGTATAGGGGGCTACGAGCAGTACTTC.

The J gene is TRBJ1-1, the V gene TRBV19; D gene uncertain. CDR3 length equals 11 residues. The V end lost 5 bases, the J end lost 11 bases, and 12 bases lay between the germline ends. CDR1 and CDR2 (germline): LNHDA, SQIVND (reference sequence). In nucleotides, the CDR3 is TGTGCCAGTAGTCGCGAAACGCTGGCTTTCTTT. Amino acid sequence: CASSRETLAFF.

The chain joins TRBV3-1 (or the pseudogene TRBV3-2) to TRBJ1-1; tentatively, D is TRBD1 (6 bases). With 1 base removed from V and 10 bases from J, the gap between germline ends came to 22 bases. The CDR3 spans 16 residues. Per germline, CDR1 LGHDT and CDR2 YNNKEL (reference sequence). Here the CDR3 reads CASSQGKGRQATLAFF. The CDR3 DNA reads as TGTGCCAGCAGCCAAGGTAAGGGGAGACAGGCGACGTTAGCTTTCTTT.

This chain uses TRBV6-1 with TRBJ2-4, with 8 bases lining up with TRBD2. Germline V gene sequence: CDR1 MNHNS, CDR2 SASEGT. CDR3 length: 13 amino acids. The ends lost 0 bases at V and 9 bases at J; junction bases unmatched: 1. The CDR3 sequence is CASSEAAGGIQYF. For the CDR3, the DNA is TGTGCCAGCAGTGAAGCGGCGGGGGGCATTCAGTACTTC.

This clone was found a few times. The CDR3 reads CASSETNFRRGNTIYF. CDR3 in DNA: TGTGCCAGCAGTGAAACTAACTTTAGACGTGGAAACACCATATATTTT. The chain uses TRBV25-1 and TRBJ1-3; D is ambiguous. Trimming stripped 2 bases from V and 3 bases from J, with 14 bases between. Germline assignment: CDR1 MGHDK and CDR2 SYGVNS. The CDR3 extends over 16 amino acids.

This clone was observed once. V gene TRBV5-1 combines with J gene TRBJ2-7; TRBD2 aligns across 9 bases. With V trimmed by 4 bases and J by 6 bases, 8 bases remained unmatched. CDR1 SGHRS and CDR2 YFSETQ come from the germline V gene. The CDR3 consists of 14 residues. Here the CDR3 reads CASSPVAGAAEQYF. CDR3 DNA sequence: TGCGCCAGCAGCCCCGTAGCGGGAGCCGCCGAGCAGTACTTC.

A single count supports this clone. V usage is TRBV6-6 and J usage is TRBJ2-3, with D hard to call. The CDR3 extends over 12 amino acids. With 4 bases removed from V and 5 bases from J, the gap between germline ends came to 7 bases. Germline loops: CDR1 MNHNY, CDR2 SVGAGI (reference sequence). As DNA, the CDR3 is TGTGCCAGCAGTTTACCCGGAGATACGCAGTATTTT. It codes for CASSLPGDTQYF.

This clone turned up a few times. The DNA of the CDR3 is TGTGCCAGCAGTTACTTGGGACAGGGCTTAGAGACCCAGTACTTC. This codes for CASSYLGQGLETQYF. The chain links TRBV6-6 to TRBJ2-5, with TRBD1 matching 9 bases. The ends lost 1 base at V and 4 bases at J; junction bases unmatched: 4. This CDR3 has 15 amino acids. CDR1 and CDR2 (germline): MNHNY, SVGAGI (reference sequence).

The V call is TRBV24-1, the J call TRBJ2-3; 7 nucleotides agree with TRBD1. The germline gives CDR1 KGHDR, CDR2 SFDVKD. The CDR3 extends over 16 amino acids. Germline trimming cut 5 bases from V and 6 bases from J; bases unmatched to any gene: 13. CDR3 sequence: CATSGPTGLRGDTQYF. In DNA form, the CDR3 reads TGTGCCACCAGTGGGCCAACAGGGCTCAGGGGGGATACGCAGTATTTT.